These 5 T cell receptor beta chains were all obtained from the same sample, sequenced in a study of cytomegalovirus exposure and HLA in healthy donors. Measured with immunoSEQ multiplex PCR; TCRdb has only the in-frame clones, and not every one. Among about 84,000 clones listed, approximately 91% were seen once. Sequencing input: PBMCs. The receptors here all came from a young man in good health and CMV-seronegative.

This chain connects TRBV6-1 to TRBJ1-2; D is perhaps TRBD1 (5 bases). Germline CDR1 MNHNS, CDR2 SASEGT. V shed 3 bases and J shed 7 bases, with 12 bases lying between them. The CDR3 sequence is 13 residues long. The CDR3 sequence is CASSDPGDSGYTF. DNA of the CDR3: TGTGCCAGCAGTGATCCCGGGGACTCTGGCTACACCTTC.

This clone has a single count. The V and J genes are TRBV5-1 and TRBJ2-1; 7 nucleotides align to TRBD2. The CDR3 spans 13 residues. Germline CDR1 SGHRS, CDR2 YFSETQ. The J segment lost 3 bases and the V segment lost 7 bases, leaving 4 bases of the junction unmatched. Here the CDR3 reads CASGSSGYNEQFF. CDR3 DNA sequence: TGCGCCAGCGGGTCTAGCGGCTACAATGAGCAGTTCTTC.

This clone was seen a single time. The rearrangement joins TRBV19 to TRBJ2-1; D is undetermined. CDR3 length: 15 amino acids. Germline loops: CDR1 LNHDA, CDR2 SQIVND (reference sequence). V gave up 2 bases and J gave up 9 bases, with 17 bases separating them. The CDR3 DNA reads as TGTGCCAGTAGTATAATTCTAGGTTTTGATGGTGAGCAGTTCTTC. It codes for CASSIILGFDGEQFF.

The chain employs TRBV30 and TRBJ2-5; TRBD1 aligns across 9 bases. Unmatched junction bases numbered 10, after V lost 0 bases and J lost 5 bases. This CDR3 has 16 amino acids. In germline, CDR1 is GTSNPN, CDR2 SVGIG (reference sequence). CDR3 in amino acids: CAWSVPLTGGGETQYF. In nucleotides, the CDR3 is TGTGCCTGGAGTGTACCCCTTACAGGGGGCGGGGAGACCCAGTACTTC.

The rearrangement links TRBV19 to TRBJ1-5; 7 nucleotides line up with TRBD1. The CDR3 is 15 amino acids. Germline V gene sequence: CDR1 LNHDA, CDR2 SQIVND (reference sequence). V lost 3 bases and J lost 9; bases outside the gene matches: 11. The CDR3 reads CASSIGTAAFSPQHF. DNA for the CDR3: TGTGCCAGTAGTATCGGGACAGCAGCCTTCTCGCCCCAGCATTTT. Supplemented by reference TRBV19 and TRBJ1-5, the full variable domain reads DGGITQSPKYLFRKEGQNVTLSCEQNLNHDAMYWYRQDPGQGLRLIYYSQIVNDFQKGDIAEGYSVSREKKESFPLTVTSAQKNPTAFYLCASSIGTAAFSPQHFGDGTRLSIL.